Listed here is a single T cell receptor (beta chain). The antigen is not known. Generated by immunoSEQ multiplex PCR, the TCRdb table keeps only in-frame clones and is missing some. The repertoire includes about 410,000 clones, approximately 89% of them detected once, and 1.5% to 2% sits in the top ten. Germline-derived CDR1 and CDR2 are LNHDA and SQIVND (reference sequence). The CDR3 extends over 16 amino acids. V lost 7 bases to trimming and J lost 5 bases, with 20 bases between them. These data are taken from a study of Ad26.COV2.S vaccination and SARS-CoV-2 variants. As for the study in general: The COV1001 Ad26.COV2.S trial arm included the donor. Study-wide results and limits: Estimates derived from TCR breadth and depth analyses may have underestimated total T cell responses.

Sample treatment: 15 to 20 received Ad26.COV2.S at low or high dose, single or two shots; 5 received placebo; per-sample allocation not given. Material that was analyzed had been drawn on day 63 after the first vaccine or placebo injection. The sample in question was peripheral blood, obtained in a trial of Ad26.COV2.S vaccine versus placebo. The rearrangement uses TRBV19 and TRBJ2-2; no reliable D call. This receptor was obtained from a person between 18 and 65 years old who received the Ad26.COV2.S COVID-19 vaccine or a placebo. This CDR3 is CASIDTPRFVTGELFF. The CDR3 bases are TGTGCCAGTATCGATACCCCACGTTTTGTTACCGGGGAGCTGTTTTTT.